This T cell receptor (beta chain) was captured in a study of cytomegalovirus exposure and HLA in healthy donors (dated by TCRdb to about 2017). Broadly, across the study: According to a later analysis, the 110 or so validation repertoires were produced on the same platform as the roughly 600 repertoires of the first cohort. Along with the approximately 670-subject first cohort, a separate validation cohort of over a hundred different subjects was used. The study aimed to test whether signatures of past pathogen exposure could be identified by cataloging public T cell receptors. To predict cytomegalovirus infection status, the study combined high-throughput TCR immunosequencing, statistical association of individual TCRs with disease status, and machine learning.

The protocol used for the library was the immunoSEQ multiplex PCR assay. The original methods were these. A statistical classification framework was developed to diagnose cytomegalovirus status using the catalog of TCR beta chain sequences. TCRdb re-hosts the immuneACCESS table, in-frame sequences only. Its copies lack some clones; in the studies checked, an unresolved V gene accounts for under half of them, and the cause for the rest is not known. That table gives V, J and clone size, and the DNA gave D and trimming. The sample includes approximately 190,000 clones, with approximately 82% observed a single time. 13% of the sample goes to the ten largest clones. On the study overall, not on this receptor specifically: Subsequent analysis determined that TCRs grouped into clusters in the first cohort also showed a tendency toward co-occurrence across the approximately 110 validation repertoires, and approximately 93% of cluster scores exceeded 0. While some public TCRs were present in many individuals, most TCR sequences turned up only very rarely across donors. In vitro tests confirmed that a few of the cytomegalovirus-associated TCR beta chains recognize cytomegalovirus antigens. The authors suggested that the approach could potentially be generalized to other disease states and immunological phenotypes. A total of 150 to 200 TCR beta chains were listed by the study as associated with cytomegalovirus. The validation cohort had no HLA typing available for a later analysis, so co-occurrence within that cohort was assessed over all 120 or so repertoires. In both the original and validation cohorts, the classifier was reported to diagnose cytomegalovirus status with high specificity and sensitivity.

The CDR3 sequence holds 16 residues, the cysteine and phenylalanine included. Only the CDR3 region is kept as DNA, spanning 48 bases read in frame from base 1. V was cut back by 6 bases and J by 7 bases, leaving a gap of 21 bases between them. Via the germline V gene, CDR1 is MGHDK and CDR2 SYGVNS. Separate from the roughly 650-subject first cohort, the validation cohort of roughly 130 subjects was the group to which the donors belonged. With respect to this clone: No cognate antigen has been identified for it. No qualities accompany the bases; no much larger clone lies one base away.

The sequence joins TRBV25-1 to TRBJ2-2, with a tentative D gene TRBD2 over 7 matching bases. Material: PBMCs. This receptor was obtained from a woman aged 25 to 39 in good health and CMV-seropositive. In nucleotides, the sequence is TGTGCCAGCAGCCTGTGGGAGGGGGAACTCAACGGGGAGCTGTTTTTT. This codes for CASSLWEGELNGELFF.